Listed below are T cell receptor beta chains from one sample, sequenced in a study of T cell responses to AZD1222 COVID-19 vaccine. Clones were read by immunoSEQ multiplex PCR, and TCRdb kept only the in-frame ones, dropping some. The sample yields over 100,000 clones, 89% seen once. The sequencing used peripheral blood, collected on day 0 of AZD1222 vaccination. The receptors here all came from an adult in good health. CDR3s include the opening cysteine and the closing phenylalanine or tryptophan. The D gene is left open where the match is weak. The size field is filled for only some rows; it gives once, few, many or a size class.

len: 13
v_gene: TRBV6-5
d_gene: -
j_gene: TRBJ1-1
abundance: -
CDR3nt: TGTGCCAGCACCACACAAGTGAACACTGAAGCTTTCTTT
CDR3aa: CASTTQVNTEAFF

len: 16
v_gene: TRBV6-5
d_gene: TRBD2
j_gene: TRBJ2-5
abundance: -
CDR3nt: TGTGCCAGCAGTTACGACTCTAGCGGGGTAGGGGAGACCCAGTACTTC
CDR3aa: CASSYDSSGVGETQYF

len: 15
v_gene: TRBV6-5
d_gene: TRBD1
j_gene: TRBJ2-4
abundance: -
CDR3nt: TGTGCCAGCAGAGCCGGGACAGGGGCTGGGAACATTCAGTACTTC
CDR3aa: CASRAGTGAGNIQYF

len: 14
v_gene: TRBV13
d_gene: -
j_gene: TRBJ2-7
abundance: -
CDR3nt: TGTGCCAGCAGACAACTAGTGGGGACCTACGAGCAGTACTTC
CDR3aa: CASRQLVGTYEQYF

len: 13
v_gene: TRBV28
d_gene: -
j_gene: TRBJ2-5
abundance: -
CDR3nt: TGTGCCAGCACCGGAACTAGCTATGAGACCCAGTACTTC
CDR3aa: CASTGTSYETQYF

len: 15
v_gene: TRBV11-2
d_gene: TRBD1
j_gene: TRBJ1-2
abundance: -
CDR3nt: TGTGCCAGCAGACCAGGGGGTGCCGAGGACTATGGCTACACCTTC
CDR3aa: CASRPGGAEDYGYTF

len: 20
v_gene: TRBV7-8
d_gene: -
j_gene: TRBJ2-3
abundance: -
CDR3nt: TGTGCCAGCAGCTTATTTGGGCTAGTGGGGGGGCCCAGTAGCACAGATACGCAGTATTTT
CDR3aa: CASSLFGLVGGPSSTDTQYF

len: 12
v_gene: TRBV7-9
d_gene: -
j_gene: TRBJ1-5
abundance: -
CDR3nt: TGTGCCAGCAGCTTAGGGACTCAGCCCCAGCATTTT
CDR3aa: CASSLGTQPQHF

len: 15
v_gene: TRBV30
d_gene: -
j_gene: TRBJ1-1
abundance: -
CDR3nt: TGTGCCTGGAGTGGGGGGGCCCTACTGAACACTGAAGCTTTCTTT
CDR3aa: CAWSGGALLNTEAFF

len: 12
v_gene: TRBV10-3
d_gene: -
j_gene: TRBJ1-1
abundance: -
CDR3nt: TGTGCCACCAAGGGGGGGGGCCCTGAAGCTTTCTTT
CDR3aa: CATKGGGPEAFF

len: 18
v_gene: TRBV6-2/TRBV6-3
d_gene: TRBD2
j_gene: TRBJ2-1
abundance: -
CDR3nt: TGTGCCAGCAGTTACTCGATCAGCGGGGGGGCCAGCTACAATGAGCAGTTCTTC
CDR3aa: CASSYSISGGASYNEQFF

len: 14
v_gene: TRBV27
d_gene: -
j_gene: TRBJ1-2
abundance: -
CDR3nt: TGTGCCAGCAGTCCCCTGGACAGAGACTATGGCTACACCTTC
CDR3aa: CASSPLDRDYGYTF

len: 12
v_gene: TRBV30
d_gene: -
j_gene: TRBJ1-3
abundance: once
CDR3nt: TGTGCCTGGAGTACACGGGAGGGCACCATATATTTT
CDR3aa: CAWSTREGTIYF

len: 15
v_gene: TRBV4-1
d_gene: -
j_gene: TRBJ2-7
abundance: -
CDR3nt: TGCGCCAGCAGCCAAGATTTGGGGGGATCCTACGAGCAGTACTTC
CDR3aa: CASSQDLGGSYEQYF

len: 14
v_gene: TRBV6-5
d_gene: TRBD1
j_gene: TRBJ1-2
abundance: -
CDR3nt: TGTGCCAGCAAACGGACAGGGTTAAACTATGGCTACACCTTC
CDR3aa: CASKRTGLNYGYTF

len: 15
v_gene: TRBV7-3
d_gene: TRBD1
j_gene: TRBJ2-2
abundance: -
CDR3nt: TGTGCCAGCAGCCCGAACAGGGGCTTTGGCGGGGAGCTGTTTTTT
CDR3aa: CASSPNRGFGGELFF

len: 16
v_gene: TRBV7-8
d_gene: TRBD1
j_gene: TRBJ1-2
abundance: -
CDR3nt: TGTGCCAGCAGCTTCGCCGGGACAGGGGATAACTATGGCTACACCTTC
CDR3aa: CASSFAGTGDNYGYTF

len: 14
v_gene: TRBV6-6
d_gene: -
j_gene: TRBJ1-5
abundance: -
CDR3nt: TGTGCCAGCAGTCAACAGGGAAGCAATCAGCCCCAGCATTTT
CDR3aa: CASSQQGSNQPQHF

len: 14
v_gene: TRBV7-8
d_gene: TRBD1
j_gene: TRBJ1-5
abundance: -
CDR3nt: TGTGCCAGCAGCTTGACAGGGGTGTATCAGCCCCAGCATTTT
CDR3aa: CASSLTGVYQPQHF

len: 15
v_gene: TRBV2
d_gene: TRBD2
j_gene: TRBJ2-1
abundance: -
CDR3nt: TGTGCCAGCACCCCGACGGGGGGGCTTCCAAATGAGCAGTTCTTC
CDR3aa: CASTPTGGLPNEQFF

len: 20
v_gene: TRBV19
d_gene: -
j_gene: TRBJ1-5
abundance: -
CDR3nt: TGTGCCAGTAGTATGGGACCTAGCAGCCCCCAGGTGGGTGGCAATCAGCCCCAGCATTTT
CDR3aa: CASSMGPSSPQVGGNQPQHF

len: 15
v_gene: TRBV6-4
d_gene: -
j_gene: TRBJ2-1
abundance: -
CDR3nt: TGTGCCAGCAGTACTAGTGGGGGGGCCGGCAATGAGCAGTTCTTC
CDR3aa: CASSTSGGAGNEQFF

len: 14
v_gene: TRBV3-1/TRBV3-2
d_gene: -
j_gene: TRBJ2-5
abundance: -
CDR3nt: TGTGCCAGCAGCCAAGAGACTTCGGGGGAGACCCAGTACTTC
CDR3aa: CASSQETSGETQYF

len: 15
v_gene: TRBV2
d_gene: -
j_gene: TRBJ2-1
abundance: -
CDR3nt: TGTGCCAGCGGGGATGAACAGACTAGTATAAATGAGCAGTTCTTC
CDR3aa: CASGDEQTSINEQFF

len: 13
v_gene: TRBV6-4
d_gene: -
j_gene: TRBJ1-1
abundance: -
CDR3nt: TGTGCCAGCAGTTCCATGGCGAACACTGAAGCTTTCTTT
CDR3aa: CASSSMANTEAFF

len: 13
v_gene: TRBV5-1
d_gene: TRBD2
j_gene: TRBJ2-1
abundance: -
CDR3nt: TGCGCCAGCAGCTTGTCGGGGGGCAATGAGCAGTTCTTC
CDR3aa: CASSLSGGNEQFF

len: 15
v_gene: TRBV2
d_gene: TRBD1
j_gene: TRBJ2-7
abundance: -
CDR3nt: TGTGCCAGCAGTGCGGAGAGGGGGCTTCACTACGAGCAGTACTTC
CDR3aa: CASSAERGLHYEQYF

len: 16
v_gene: TRBV5-1
d_gene: -
j_gene: TRBJ1-2
abundance: -
CDR3nt: TGCGCCAGCAGCTTGGCAACACCGACCGCTGGCTATGGCTACACCTTC
CDR3aa: CASSLATPTAGYGYTF

len: 14
v_gene: TRBV11-2
d_gene: -
j_gene: TRBJ1-1
abundance: -
CDR3nt: TGTGCCAGCAGCTTAAACAGGGATTTGGGTGAAGCTTTCTTT
CDR3aa: CASSLNRDLGEAFF

len: 15
v_gene: TRBV2
d_gene: -
j_gene: TRBJ2-1
abundance: -
CDR3nt: TGTGCCAGCAGCGGGCGGGAAGTATTTGTCAATGAGCAGTTCTTC
CDR3aa: CASSGREVFVNEQFF

len: 14
v_gene: TRBV5-1
d_gene: -
j_gene: TRBJ2-7
abundance: -
CDR3nt: TGCGCCAGCAGCTTGGGGGGCCAGGACTACGAGCAGTACTTC
CDR3aa: CASSLGGQDYEQYF

len: 15
v_gene: TRBV19
d_gene: -
j_gene: TRBJ2-7
abundance: -
CDR3nt: TGTGCCAGTAGCTTGGGCAGGGGGACTATTTACGAGCAGTACTTC
CDR3aa: CASSLGRGTIYEQYF

len: 13
v_gene: TRBV6-1
d_gene: TRBD1
j_gene: TRBJ2-1
abundance: -
CDR3nt: TGTGCCAGCAGGGAAGGGACAGAGAATGAGCAGTTCTTC
CDR3aa: CASREGTENEQFF

len: 11
v_gene: TRBV2
d_gene: TRBD1
j_gene: TRBJ1-1
abundance: -
CDR3nt: TGTGCCAGCAGCTGGGACAGACAAGCTTTCTTT
CDR3aa: CASSWDRQAFF

len: 13
v_gene: TRBV27
d_gene: TRBD1
j_gene: TRBJ1-2
abundance: -
CDR3nt: TGTGCCAGCAGTGGACAGGGTAACTATGGCTACACCTTC
CDR3aa: CASSGQGNYGYTF

len: 14
v_gene: TRBV11-1
d_gene: TRBD1
j_gene: TRBJ1-1
abundance: -
CDR3nt: TGTGCCAGCAGCCGAGGACAGGGAAGTACTGAAGCTTTCTTT
CDR3aa: CASSRGQGSTEAFF

len: 16
v_gene: TRBV27
d_gene: -
j_gene: TRBJ1-2
abundance: -
CDR3nt: TGTGCCAGCAGTTTATCCCTGGCAGTAATAAACTATGGCTACACCTTC
CDR3aa: CASSLSLAVINYGYTF

len: 15
v_gene: TRBV5-4
d_gene: -
j_gene: TRBJ2-3
abundance: -
CDR3nt: TGTGCCAGCAGCTTGCCCGGGCAAAGCACAGATACGCAGTATTTT
CDR3aa: CASSLPGQSTDTQYF

len: 14
v_gene: TRBV19
d_gene: -
j_gene: TRBJ1-1
abundance: -
CDR3nt: TGTGCCAGTAGTATCCAGGGAGGGAACACTGAAGCTTTCTTT
CDR3aa: CASSIQGGNTEAFF

len: 14
v_gene: TRBV2
d_gene: TRBD1
j_gene: TRBJ2-7
abundance: -
CDR3nt: TGTGCCAGCAGTGCCGGGACAGGTTCCTACGAGCAGTACTTC
CDR3aa: CASSAGTGSYEQYF

len: 13
v_gene: TRBV3-1/TRBV3-2
d_gene: -
j_gene: TRBJ1-2
abundance: -
CDR3nt: TGTGCCAGCAGCCAAGATAACAGGGATGGCTACACCTTC
CDR3aa: CASSQDNRDGYTF

len: 16
v_gene: TRBV7-8
d_gene: -
j_gene: TRBJ2-3
abundance: -
CDR3nt: TGTGCCAGCAGCTTAGGGGCAGGGACCAGGGGTGATACGCAGTATTTT
CDR3aa: CASSLGAGTRGDTQYF

len: 14
v_gene: TRBV2
d_gene: -
j_gene: TRBJ2-4
abundance: -
CDR3nt: TGTGCCAGCAGTGAAGACAGGGCAGGATACATTCAGTACTTC
CDR3aa: CASSEDRAGYIQYF

len: 10
v_gene: TRBV6-5
d_gene: -
j_gene: TRBJ2-3
abundance: -
CDR3nt: TGTGCCAGCGGAGGAGATACGCAGTATTTT
CDR3aa: CASGGDTQYF

len: 14
v_gene: TRBV5-5
d_gene: -
j_gene: TRBJ1-2
abundance: -
CDR3nt: TGTGCCAGCAGACGCCCCGGGGGATTGGGTGGCTACACCTTC
CDR3aa: CASRRPGGLGGYTF

len: 14
v_gene: TRBV30
d_gene: TRBD1
j_gene: TRBJ1-2
abundance: -
CDR3nt: TGTGCCTGGAGTAGTAAAGGGACAGACTCTGGCTACACCTTC
CDR3aa: CAWSSKGTDSGYTF

len: 17
v_gene: TRBV5-1
d_gene: TRBD1
j_gene: TRBJ1-2
abundance: -
CDR3nt: TGCGCCAGCTCTCCGGGACAGGACTCTTGGGCTAACTATGGCTACACCTTC
CDR3aa: CASSPGQDSWANYGYTF

len: 15
v_gene: TRBV7-6
d_gene: -
j_gene: TRBJ1-5
abundance: -
CDR3nt: TGTGCCAGCAGCCTCGACAGAGGATTCAATCAGCCCCAGCATTTT
CDR3aa: CASSLDRGFNQPQHF

len: 15
v_gene: TRBV5-1
d_gene: -
j_gene: TRBJ1-1
abundance: -
CDR3nt: TGCGCCAGCAGCTTCGCTACGGGAATGAACACTGAAGCTTTCTTT
CDR3aa: CASSFATGMNTEAFF

len: 15
v_gene: TRBV16
d_gene: TRBD1
j_gene: TRBJ1-1
abundance: -
CDR3nt: TGTGCCAGCAGCCAATTCGGGCAGGGGGACGCTGAAGCTTTCTTT
CDR3aa: CASSQFGQGDAEAFF

len: 15
v_gene: TRBV5-4
d_gene: -
j_gene: TRBJ2-1
abundance: -
CDR3nt: TGTGCCAGCAGCTGGTGGGGGGGCCGGCGGGAAGAGCAGTTCTTC
CDR3aa: CASSWWGGRREEQFF

len: 13
v_gene: TRBV5-1
d_gene: -
j_gene: TRBJ1-5
abundance: -
CDR3nt: TGCGCCAGCAGCTTGGGTGAAAATCAGCCCCAGCATTTT
CDR3aa: CASSLGENQPQHF

len: 14
v_gene: TRBV5-8
d_gene: -
j_gene: TRBJ1-2
abundance: -
CDR3nt: TGTGCCAGCCGGATACTAGGGACTAACTATGGCTACACCTTC
CDR3aa: CASRILGTNYGYTF